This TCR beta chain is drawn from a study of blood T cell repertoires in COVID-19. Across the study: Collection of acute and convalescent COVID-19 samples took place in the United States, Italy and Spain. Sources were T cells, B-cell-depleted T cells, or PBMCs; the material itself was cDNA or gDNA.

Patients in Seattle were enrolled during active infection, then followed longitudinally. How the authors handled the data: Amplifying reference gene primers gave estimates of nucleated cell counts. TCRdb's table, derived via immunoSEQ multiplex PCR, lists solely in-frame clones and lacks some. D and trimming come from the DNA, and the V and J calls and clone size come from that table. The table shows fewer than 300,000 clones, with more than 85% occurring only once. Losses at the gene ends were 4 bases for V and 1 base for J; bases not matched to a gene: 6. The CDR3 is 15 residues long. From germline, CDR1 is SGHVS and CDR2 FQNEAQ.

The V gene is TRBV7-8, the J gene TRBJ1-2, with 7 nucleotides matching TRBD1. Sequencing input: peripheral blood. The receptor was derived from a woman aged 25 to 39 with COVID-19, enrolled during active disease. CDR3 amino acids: CASSSPGQLNYGYTF. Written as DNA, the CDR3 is TGTGCCAGCAGCTCCCCGGGACAGCTTAACTATGGCTACACCTTC. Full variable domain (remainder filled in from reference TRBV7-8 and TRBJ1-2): GAGVSQSPRYKVAKRGQDVALRCDPISGHVSLFWYQQALGQGPEFLTYFQNEAQLDKSGLPSDRFFAERPEGSVSTLKIQRTQQEDSAVYLCASSSPGQLNYGYTFGSGTRLTVV.